A single sample is the source of the 21 T cell receptor beta chains below, sequenced in a study of post-analysis software for immune sequencing data. Their specific antigens are unknown. TCR beta libraries were prepared from cDNA with unique molecular identifiers. TCRdb re-called the PCR reads with MiXCR, one entry per CDR3 protein. The table has about 540,000 distinct CDR3 sequences, 34% seen once; the top ten hold approximately 6%. Findings and limits, study-wide: A handful of TRBV segments appeared more often in patients than in controls, and TRBV5-6, TRBV5-1 and TRBV20-1 were among these.

The sample consisted of blood. The receptors shown here come from a girl between 2 and 17 years old with multiple sclerosis.

In this sample, this clonotype turned up a few times. J is TRBJ2-1 and V is TRBV6-5, with 14 nucleotides matching TRBD2. After removal of 5 bases from V and 9 bases from J, the junction contained 6 bases not matched to a gene. Looked up from germline, CDR1 is MNHEY and CDR2 is SVGAGI. The CDR3 covers 15 residues. CDR3 nucleotides: TGTGCCAGCAGTAGACTAGCGGGGGGGAAGGGTGAGCAGTTCTTC. This sequence encodes CASSRLAGGKGEQFF.

The J gene is TRBJ2-2, the V gene TRBV29-1; TRBD1 is a possible D gene (5 bases). Trimming pared 3 bases from V and 5 bases from J, leaving 10 bases between. There are 13 residues in the CDR3. Germline lookup yields CDR1 SQVTM and CDR2 ANQGSEA. The chain's CDR3 is CSVDKGRTGELFF. CDR3 sequence (DNA): TGCAGCGTTGATAAGGGGCGTACCGGGGAGCTGTTTTTT.

The chain joins TRBV10-2 to TRBJ2-6; maybe TRBD1 (5 bases). Between the trimmed V and J ends, which lost 7 bases and 0 bases, there was a span of 13 bases. CDR3 length: 16 residues. Germline CDR1 reads WSHSY; CDR2 reads SAAADI. The CDR3 DNA follows: TGCGCCAGCACCACAGGAGACTTCTCTGGGGCCAACGTCCTGACTTTC. Protein: CASTTGDFSGANVLTF.

This clonotype occurred a few times. V and J are TRBV7-2 and TRBJ2-1; possible D gene TRBD1, 5 bases. Germline CDR1 is SGHTA and CDR2 is FQGNSA. This CDR3 is built from 14 residues. Trimming took off 1 base at V and 9 bases at J, with 13 bases between the two ends. CDR3 loop: CASSLDASQGEQFF. CDR3 DNA sequence: TGTGCCAGCAGCTTAGACGCCAGCCAGGGTGAGCAGTTCTTC.

This clonotype was counted a single time. The chain is built from TRBV7-2 and TRBJ2-3; D could derive from TRBD1 or TRBD2 (5 bases each). The length of the CDR3 is 14 residues. Trimming removed 6 bases at V and 3 bases at J, with 13 bases between. Germline lookup yields CDR1 SGHTA and CDR2 FQGNSA. CDR3 DNA sequence: TGTGCCAGCAGACCGACCGGGGCGACAGATACGCAGTATTTT. Translation gives CASRPTGATDTQYF.

A few counts support this clonotype. The chain recombines TRBV14 with TRBJ2-3; 8 bases are shared with TRBD1. Per the germline V gene, CDR1 is SGHDN and CDR2 is FVKESK. Trimming at V came to 2 bases and at J to 3 bases, leaving 10 bases not matched to a gene. There are 17 residues in the CDR3. The CDR3 here is CASSQQYGRGLTDTQYF. CDR3 DNA sequence: TGTGCCAGCAGCCAACAATATGGCAGGGGGCTGACAGATACGCAGTATTTT. Based on the CDR3 plus reference TRBV14 and TRBJ2-3, the full variable domain is EAGVTQFPSHSVIEKGQTVTLRCDPISGHDNLYWYRRVMGKEIKFLLHFVKESKQDESGMPNNRFLAERTGGTYSTLKVQPAELEDSGVYFCASSQQYGRGLTDTQYFGPGTRLTVL.

The V gene is TRBV7-9, the J gene TRBJ2-7, with 15 bases that match TRBD2. Germline-derived CDR1 and CDR2 are SEHNR and FQNEAQ (reference sequence). This CDR3 spans 19 amino acids. V lost 5 bases to trimming and J lost 1 base; unmatched junction nucleotides: 12. The DNA of the CDR3 is TGTGCCAGCAGCCCAGGGACTAGCGGGGGGTATACATCATCCTACGAGCAGTACTTC. Translated, it gives CASSPGTSGGYTSSYEQYF.

V and J are TRBV5-1 and TRBJ1-2; TRBD1 agrees at 7 bases. Germline assignment: CDR1 SGHRS and CDR2 YFSETQ. V lost 4 bases and J lost 5; bases outside the gene matches: 8. CDR3 length equals 14 residues. DNA for the CDR3: TGCGCCAGCAGCATAACCGGGACAGAGTATGGCTACACCTTC. Translated: CASSITGTEYGYTF.

V and J are TRBV4-1 and TRBJ2-3; a possible D gene is TRBD2 (6 bases). There are 15 residues in the CDR3. The V end was cut by 5 bases, the J end by 4 bases, with 16 bases between. CDR1 is MGHRA, CDR2 YSYEKL, per germline. The chain's CDR3 is CASSYAWRGPDTQYF. The CDR3 DNA follows: TGCGCCAGCAGCTACGCATGGAGGGGTCCAGATACGCAGTATTTT.

The sample holds many counts of this clonotype. The V gene is TRBV6-2 or TRBV6-3, the J gene TRBJ2-1; a weak D match, TRBD2 (6 bases). The V gene lost 5 bases and the J gene lost 2 bases, with 19 bases spanning the gap. The CDR3 sequence is 17 residues long. Per germline, CDR1 MNHEY and CDR2 SVGEGT. DNA of the CDR3: TGTGCCAGCAGTGACCGACCCCGGGGGTCGACCTACAATGAGCAGTTCTTC. This gives the protein CASSDRPRGSTYNEQFF.

This clonotype was seen more than once but under ten times. The V and J genes are TRBV20-1 and TRBJ2-1; the match to TRBD2 covers 7 bases. The CDR3 covers 14 residues. The germline gives CDR1 DFQATT, CDR2 SNEGSKA (reference sequence). DNA for the CDR3: TGCAGCGAGAGCTGGGGGGGCTCCTACAATGAGCAGTTCTTC. Protein: CSESWGGSYNEQFF.

This clonotype was observed a handful of times. This sequence joins TRBV10-2 and TRBJ2-1; weak D call: TRBD1 (6 bases). CDR1 is WSHSY, CDR2 SAAADI, per germline. The CDR3 contains 13 residues. Trimming took off 11 bases at V and 8 bases at J, with 19 bases between the two ends. In DNA, the CDR3 is TGCGCCGGCCGGGACATATCTTCAGATGAGCAGTTCTTC. Translation gives CAGRDISSDEQFF.

The chain uses TRBV5-1 and TRBJ2-1; D might be TRBD1 (6 bases). Germline-derived CDR1 and CDR2 are SGHRS and YFSETQ. V lost 4 bases and J 7 bases, leaving 24 bases between the germline ends. The CDR3 is 17 residues long. The CDR3 DNA follows: TGCGCCAGCAGCCAGGGGCCAGAGTTCCCAGTGGGGAATGAGCAGTTCTTC. It translates to CASSQGPEFPVGNEQFF.

The chain is built from TRBV11-1 and TRBJ2-1; 15 positions match TRBD2. Germline V gene lookup returns CDR1 SGHAT and CDR2 FQDESV (reference sequence). Trimming cost V 5 bases and J 0 bases; bases outside gene matches: 20. The CDR3 extends over 23 amino acids. The CDR3 DNA is TGTGCCAGCAGCCCTCGGACTAGCGGGAGGGCCAATACTTTCCTAAGCTCCTACAATGAGCAGTTCTTC. Its protein is CASSPRTSGRANTFLSSYNEQFF.

This clonotype was counted between two and nine times. The chain uses TRBV20-1 and TRBJ1-2; the D is unclear. This CDR3 has 13 residues. Trimming removed 3 bases at V and 1 base at J, with 9 bases between. In germline, CDR1 is DFQATT, CDR2 SNEGSKA (reference sequence). This CDR3 is CSASGGDNYGYTF. In nucleotides, the CDR3 is TGCAGTGCTAGCGGCGGGGATAACTATGGCTACACCTTC.

This clonotype occurred a few times. The chain uses TRBV7-2 and TRBJ1-4, with D perhaps matching TRBD1 (6 bases). The CDR3 covers 14 residues. Germline CDR1 is SGHTA and CDR2 is FQGNSA. Trimming removed 1 base from V and 5 bases from J, with 8 bases in between. The CDR3 coding sequence is TGTGCCAGCAGCTTAGGCGGGGGCAATGAAAAACTGTTTTTT. The encoded protein is CASSLGGGNEKLFF.

This clonotype was found a few times. The chain is built from TRBV7-2 and TRBJ2-1, with a possible D match to TRBD1 (5 bases). Germline V lookup: CDR1 SGHTA, CDR2 FQGNSA. The CDR3 sequence is 15 residues long. The V gene lost 5 bases and the J gene lost 4 bases, with 15 bases spanning the gap. The CDR3 is CASSLQGGEYNEQFF. The CDR3 DNA reads TGTGCCAGCAGCCTGCAGGGCGGAGAATACAATGAGCAGTTCTTC.

There are many counts of this clonotype. In nucleotides, the CDR3 is TGTGCCAGCAGCGTAGAGGGGACAGGGTTAGGCGAGCAGTACTTC. It codes for CASSVEGTGLGEQYF. V and J are TRBV9 and TRBJ2-7; 9 bases agree with TRBD1. Germline V lookup: CDR1 SGDLS, CDR2 YYNGEE. The trim removed 0 bases at V and 6 bases at J, leaving 7 bases unmatched. The CDR3 contains 15 residues.

Worth noting for this clonotype: The junction differs from germline at one of its ends, possibly a read error. The chain employs TRBV18 and TRBJ1-4; D perhaps matches TRBD1 (5 bases). Germline values: CDR1 KGHSH, CDR2 LQKENI. The CDR3 length is 16 residues. The CDR3 DNA follows: TGTGCCGGCTCACCACCAGGGCCAGCATTCAATGAAAAACTGTTTTTT. Its protein product is CAGSPPGPAFNEKLFF.

This clonotype has at least ten counts. The rearrangement joins TRBV27 to TRBJ1-2, with D tentatively TRBD1 (5 bases). V lost 6 bases and J 4 bases, leaving 12 bases between the germline ends. The germline V gene has CDR1 MNHEY and CDR2 SMNVEV (reference sequence). This CDR3 contains 13 residues. CDR3 sequence (DNA): TGTGCCAGCAGCCAGCGGGACGGCTATGGCTACACCTTC. It is translated as CASSQRDGYGYTF.

This clonotype has just one count. This chain uses TRBV5-1 with TRBJ1-2, with no clear D. Germline assignment: CDR1 SGHRS and CDR2 YFSETQ. Between the trimmed V and J ends, which lost 5 bases and 3 bases, there was a span of 11 bases. CDR3 length equals 13 residues. The CDR3 here is CASREILDYGYTF. As DNA, the CDR3 is TGCGCCAGCAGAGAGATCTTGGACTATGGCTACACCTTC.